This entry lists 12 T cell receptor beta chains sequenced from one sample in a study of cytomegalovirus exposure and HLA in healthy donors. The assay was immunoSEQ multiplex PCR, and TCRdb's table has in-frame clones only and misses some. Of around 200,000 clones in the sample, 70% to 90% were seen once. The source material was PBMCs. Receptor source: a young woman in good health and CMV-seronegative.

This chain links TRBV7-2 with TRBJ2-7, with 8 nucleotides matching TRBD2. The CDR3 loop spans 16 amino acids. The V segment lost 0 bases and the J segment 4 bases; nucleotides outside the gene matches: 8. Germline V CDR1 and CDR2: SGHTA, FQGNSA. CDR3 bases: TGTGCCAGCAGCTTAGCACCGGGACTAGGAGGGTACGAGCAGTACTTC. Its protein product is CASSLAPGLGGYEQYF.

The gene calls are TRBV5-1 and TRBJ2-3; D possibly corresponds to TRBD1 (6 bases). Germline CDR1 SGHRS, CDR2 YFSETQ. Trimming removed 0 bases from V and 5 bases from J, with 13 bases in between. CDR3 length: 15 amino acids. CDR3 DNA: TGCGCCAGCAGCTTGGGGGTCACAGGGCGAGATACGCAGTATTTT. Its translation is CASSLGVTGRDTQYF.

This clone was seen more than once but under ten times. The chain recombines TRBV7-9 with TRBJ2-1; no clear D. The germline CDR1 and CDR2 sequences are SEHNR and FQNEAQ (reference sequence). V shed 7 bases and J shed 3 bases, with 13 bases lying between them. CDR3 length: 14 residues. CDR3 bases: TGTGCCAGCACGGATGCTGGAGACTACAATGAGCAGTTCTTC. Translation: CASTDAGDYNEQFF.

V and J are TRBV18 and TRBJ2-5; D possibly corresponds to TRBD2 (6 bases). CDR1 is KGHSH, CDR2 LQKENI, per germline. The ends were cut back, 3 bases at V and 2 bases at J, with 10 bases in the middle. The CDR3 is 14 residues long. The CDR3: CASSPMGGQETQYF. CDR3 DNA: TGTGCCAGCTCACCCATGGGGGGTCAAGAGACCCAGTACTTC.

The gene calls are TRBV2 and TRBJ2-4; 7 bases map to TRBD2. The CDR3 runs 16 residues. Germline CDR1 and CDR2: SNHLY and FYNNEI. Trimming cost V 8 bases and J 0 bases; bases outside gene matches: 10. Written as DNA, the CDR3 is TGTGCCAGCGCCAAGCGGGATTATGAAGCCAAAAACATTCAGTACTTC. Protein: CASAKRDYEAKNIQYF.

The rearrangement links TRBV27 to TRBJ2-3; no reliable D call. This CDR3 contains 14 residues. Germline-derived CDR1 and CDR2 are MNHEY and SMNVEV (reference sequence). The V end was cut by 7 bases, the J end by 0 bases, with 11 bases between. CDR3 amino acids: CASTTFTSTDTQYF. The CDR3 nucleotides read TGTGCCAGCACTACTTTTACTAGCACAGATACGCAGTATTTT.

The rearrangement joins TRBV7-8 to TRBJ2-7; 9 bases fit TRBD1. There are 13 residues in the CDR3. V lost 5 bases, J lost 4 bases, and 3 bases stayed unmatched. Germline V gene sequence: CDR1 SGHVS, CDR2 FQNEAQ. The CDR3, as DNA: TGTGCCAGCAGCCGGACAGGGGCGTACGAGCAGTACTTC. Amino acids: CASSRTGAYEQYF.

The CDR3 region is CASSPRLAGVAVTDTQYF. DNA of the CDR3: TGCGCCAGCAGCCCCAGACTAGCGGGAGTGGCTGTAACAGATACGCAGTATTTT. The chain is built from TRBV5-1 and TRBJ2-3; 12 bases match TRBD2. CDR3 length equals 18 residues. Germline V gives CDR1 SGHRS, CDR2 YFSETQ. V lost 4 bases and J lost 3; bases outside the gene matches: 12. The full variable domain, its missing parts supplied by reference TRBV5-1 and TRBJ2-3, is KAGVTQTPRYLIKTRGQQVTLSCSPISGHRSVSWYQQTPGQGLQFLFEYFSETQRNKGNFPGRFSGRQFSNSRSEMNVSTLELGDSALYLCASSPRLAGVAVTDTQYFGPGTRLTVL.

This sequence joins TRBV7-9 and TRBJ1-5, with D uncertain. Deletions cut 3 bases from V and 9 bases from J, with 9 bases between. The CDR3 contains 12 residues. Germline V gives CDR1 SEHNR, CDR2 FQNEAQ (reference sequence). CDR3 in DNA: TGTGCCAGCAGCTTCCGGGGTGGGCCCCAGCATTTT. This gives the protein CASSFRGGPQHF.

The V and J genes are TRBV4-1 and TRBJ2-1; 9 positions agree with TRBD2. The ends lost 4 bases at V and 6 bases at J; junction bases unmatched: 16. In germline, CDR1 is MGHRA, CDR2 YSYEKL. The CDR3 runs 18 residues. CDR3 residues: CASSLRRGGGQHTNEQFF. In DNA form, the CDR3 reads TGCGCCAGCAGCCTCCGCCGCGGGGGGGGGCAGCATACCAATGAGCAGTTCTTC.

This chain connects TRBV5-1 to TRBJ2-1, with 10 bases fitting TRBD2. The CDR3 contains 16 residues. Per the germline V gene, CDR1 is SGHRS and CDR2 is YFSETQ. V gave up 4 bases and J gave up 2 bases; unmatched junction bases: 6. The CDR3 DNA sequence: TGCGCCAGCAGCCTTACAACTAGCGGGACCTACAATGAGCAGTTCTTC. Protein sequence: CASSLTTSGTYNEQFF. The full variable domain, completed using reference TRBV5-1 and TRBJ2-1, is KAGVTQTPRYLIKTRGQQVTLSCSPISGHRSVSWYQQTPGQGLQFLFEYFSETQRNKGNFPGRFSGRQFSNSRSEMNVSTLELGDSALYLCASSLTTSGTYNEQFFGPGTRLTVL.

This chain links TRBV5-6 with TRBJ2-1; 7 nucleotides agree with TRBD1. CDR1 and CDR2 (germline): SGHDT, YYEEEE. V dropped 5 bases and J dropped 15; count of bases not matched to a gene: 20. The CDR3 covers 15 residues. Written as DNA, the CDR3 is TGTGCCAGCAGATCAGACAGGGAATGGAATGGTCGTCTGTTCTTC. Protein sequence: CASRSDREWNGRLFF.